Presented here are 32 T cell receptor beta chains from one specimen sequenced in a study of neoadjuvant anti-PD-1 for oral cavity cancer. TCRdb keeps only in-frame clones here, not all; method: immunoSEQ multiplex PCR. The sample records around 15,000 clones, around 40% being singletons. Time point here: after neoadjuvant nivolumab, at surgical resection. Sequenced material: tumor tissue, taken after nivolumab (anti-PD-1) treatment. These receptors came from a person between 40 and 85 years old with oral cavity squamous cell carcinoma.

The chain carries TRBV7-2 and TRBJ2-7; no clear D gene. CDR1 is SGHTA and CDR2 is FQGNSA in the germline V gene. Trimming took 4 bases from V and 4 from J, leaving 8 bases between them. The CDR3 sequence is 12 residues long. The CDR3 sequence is CASSSPAYEQYF. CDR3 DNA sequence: TGTGCCAGCAGCTCCCCGGCTTACGAGCAGTACTTC. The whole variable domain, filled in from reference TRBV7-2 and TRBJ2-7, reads GAGVSQSPSNKVTEKGKDVELRCDPISGHTALYWYRQSLGQGLEFLIYFQGNSAPDKSGLPSDRFSAERTGGSVSTLTIQRTQQEDSAVYLCASSSPAYEQYFGPGTRLTVT.

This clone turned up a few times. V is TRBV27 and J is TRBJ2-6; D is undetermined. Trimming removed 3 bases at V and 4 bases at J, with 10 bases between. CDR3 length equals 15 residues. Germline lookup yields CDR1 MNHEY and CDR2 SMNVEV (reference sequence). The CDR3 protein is CASSFMSPGANVLTF. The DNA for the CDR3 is TGTGCCAGCAGTTTCATGAGCCCCGGGGCCAACGTCCTGACTTTC. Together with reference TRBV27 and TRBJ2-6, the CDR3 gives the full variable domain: EAQVTQNPRYLITVTGKKLTVTCSQNMNHEYMSWYRQDPGLGLRQIYYSMNVEVTDKGDVPEGYKVSRKEKRNFPLILESPSPNQTSLYFCASSFMSPGANVLTFGAGSRLTVL.

CDR3 bases: TGTGCCAGCAGCCAAGATTGGGCGGGGGGCCCCTTGAGCTCCTACAATGAGCAGTTCTTC. Translation: CASSQDWAGGPLSSYNEQFF. The rearrangement joins TRBV4-2 to TRBJ2-1, with 8 bases matching TRBD2. V lost 0 bases and J lost 0; bases outside the gene matches: 13. Germline loops: CDR1 LGHNA, CDR2 YNFKEQ. This CDR3 has 20 amino acids.

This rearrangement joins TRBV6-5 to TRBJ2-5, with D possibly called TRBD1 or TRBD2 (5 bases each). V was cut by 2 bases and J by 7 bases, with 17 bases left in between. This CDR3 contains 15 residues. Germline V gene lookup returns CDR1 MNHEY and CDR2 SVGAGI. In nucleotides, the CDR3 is TGTGCCAGCAGTTACCTGCAGGGCCATGGGGGGACCCAGTACTTC. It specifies CASSYLQGHGGTQYF.

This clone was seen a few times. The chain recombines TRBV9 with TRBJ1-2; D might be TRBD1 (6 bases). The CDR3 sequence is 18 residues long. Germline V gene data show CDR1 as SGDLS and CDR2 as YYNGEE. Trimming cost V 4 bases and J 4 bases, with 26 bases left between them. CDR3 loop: CASSPLALGGGAGYGYTF. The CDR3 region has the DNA TGTGCCAGCAGCCCGCTGGCCCTTGGGGGGGGCGCCGGCTATGGCTACACCTTC.

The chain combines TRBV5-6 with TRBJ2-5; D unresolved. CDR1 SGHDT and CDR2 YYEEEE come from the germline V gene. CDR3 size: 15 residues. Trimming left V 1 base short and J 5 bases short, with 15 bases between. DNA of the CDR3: TGTGCCAGCAGCTTGCGGCAGCCTTTACGGGAGACCCAGTACTTC. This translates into CASSLRQPLRETQYF.

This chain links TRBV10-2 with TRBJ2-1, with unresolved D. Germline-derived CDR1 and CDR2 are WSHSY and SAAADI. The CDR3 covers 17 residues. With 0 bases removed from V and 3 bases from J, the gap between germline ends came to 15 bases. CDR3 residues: CASSESMQWTNYNEQFF. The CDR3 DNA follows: TGCGCCAGCAGTGAGTCGATGCAATGGACCAACTACAATGAGCAGTTCTTC.

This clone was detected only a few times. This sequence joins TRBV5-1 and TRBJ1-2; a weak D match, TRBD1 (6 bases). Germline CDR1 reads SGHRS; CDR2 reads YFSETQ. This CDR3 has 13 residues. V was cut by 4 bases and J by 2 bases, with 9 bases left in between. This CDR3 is CASSGTGNYGYTF. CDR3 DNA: TGCGCCAGCAGCGGAACAGGGAACTATGGCTACACCTTC.

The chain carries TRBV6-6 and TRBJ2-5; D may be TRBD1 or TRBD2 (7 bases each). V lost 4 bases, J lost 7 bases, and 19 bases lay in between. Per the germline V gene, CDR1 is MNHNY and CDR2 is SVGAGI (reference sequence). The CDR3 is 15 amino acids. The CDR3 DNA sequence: TGTGCCAGCAGTTCCAAAAGGGGGCAGCGGGGGACCCAGTACTTC. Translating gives CASSSKRGQRGTQYF.

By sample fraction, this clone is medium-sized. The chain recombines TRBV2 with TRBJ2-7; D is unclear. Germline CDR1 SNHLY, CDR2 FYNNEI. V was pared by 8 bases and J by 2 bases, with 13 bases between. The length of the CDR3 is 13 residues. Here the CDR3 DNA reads TGTGCCAGCCAGGAAGGGTTTACCTACGAGCAGTACTTC. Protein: CASQEGFTYEQYF.

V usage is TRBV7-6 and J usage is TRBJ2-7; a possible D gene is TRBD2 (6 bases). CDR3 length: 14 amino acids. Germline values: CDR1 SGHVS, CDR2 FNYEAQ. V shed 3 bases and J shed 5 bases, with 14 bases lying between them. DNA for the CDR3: TGTGCCAGCAGCTTCGGGAGCCTTTTGGACGAGCAGTACTTC. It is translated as CASSFGSLLDEQYF.

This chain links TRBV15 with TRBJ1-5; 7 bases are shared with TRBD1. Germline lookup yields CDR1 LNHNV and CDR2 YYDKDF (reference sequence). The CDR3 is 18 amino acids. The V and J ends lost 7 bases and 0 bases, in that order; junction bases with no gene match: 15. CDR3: CATIWTGRLGVSNQPQHF. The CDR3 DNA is TGTGCCACCATCTGGACAGGCAGATTGGGAGTTAGCAATCAGCCCCAGCATTTT.

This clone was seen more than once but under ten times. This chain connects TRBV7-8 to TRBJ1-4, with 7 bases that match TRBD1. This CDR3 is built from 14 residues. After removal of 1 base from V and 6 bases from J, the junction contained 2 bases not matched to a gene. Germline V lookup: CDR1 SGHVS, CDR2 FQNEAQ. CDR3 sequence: CASSLGQGDEKLFF. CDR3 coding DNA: TGTGCCAGCAGCTTAGGACAGGGTGATGAAAAACTGTTTTTT.

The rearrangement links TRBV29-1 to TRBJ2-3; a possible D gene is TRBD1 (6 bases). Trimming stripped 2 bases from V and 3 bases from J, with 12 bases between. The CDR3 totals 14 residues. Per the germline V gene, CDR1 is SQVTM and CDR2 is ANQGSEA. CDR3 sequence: CSVERLRGTDTQYF. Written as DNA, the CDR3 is TGCAGCGTTGAAAGACTTAGGGGGACAGATACGCAGTATTTT.

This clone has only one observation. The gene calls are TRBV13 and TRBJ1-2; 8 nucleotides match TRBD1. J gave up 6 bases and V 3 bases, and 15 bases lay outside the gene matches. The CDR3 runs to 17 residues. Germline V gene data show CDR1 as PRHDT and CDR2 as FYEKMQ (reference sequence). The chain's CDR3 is CASSFVDRVKGIDGYTF. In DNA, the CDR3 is TGTGCCAGCAGCTTCGTGGACAGGGTTAAAGGGATTGATGGCTACACCTTC.

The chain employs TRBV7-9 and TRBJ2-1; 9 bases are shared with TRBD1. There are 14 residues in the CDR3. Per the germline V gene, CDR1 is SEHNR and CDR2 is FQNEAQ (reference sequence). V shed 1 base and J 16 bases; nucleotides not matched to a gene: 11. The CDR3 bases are TGTGCCAGCAGCTTAGAAGCCCCGGGACAGGGTTTTTTCTTC. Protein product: CASSLEAPGQGFFF.

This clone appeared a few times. In DNA, the CDR3 is TGTGCCAGCTCACCCGGGCAAGGCCTGCGCAATCAGCCCCAGCATTTT. The encoded protein is CASSPGQGLRNQPQHF. The rearrangement uses TRBV18 and TRBJ1-5; D is ambiguous. Trimming shortened V by 3 bases and J by 2 bases, and 14 bases separated the two germline ends. This CDR3 is built from 16 residues. Germline loops: CDR1 KGHSH, CDR2 LQKENI. The variable domain in full, completed from reference TRBV18 and TRBJ1-5, reads NAGVMQNPRHLVRRRGQEARLRCSPMKGHSHVYWYRQLPEEGLKFMVYLQKENIIDESGMPKERFSAEFPKEGPSILRIQQVVRGDSAAYFCASSPGQGLRNQPQHFGDGTRLSIL.

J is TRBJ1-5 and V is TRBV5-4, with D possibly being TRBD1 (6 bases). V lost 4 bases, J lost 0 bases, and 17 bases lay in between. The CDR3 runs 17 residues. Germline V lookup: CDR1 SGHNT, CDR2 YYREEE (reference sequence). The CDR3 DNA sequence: TGTGCCAGCAGCCGCGACTACAGGGAAGGTAGCAATCAGCCCCAGCATTTT. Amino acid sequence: CASSRDYREGSNQPQHF. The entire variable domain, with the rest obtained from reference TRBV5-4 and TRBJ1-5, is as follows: ETGVTQSPTHLIKTRGQQVTLRCSSQSGHNTVSWYQQALGQGPQFIFQYYREEENGRGNFPPRFSGLQFPNYSSELNVNALELDDSALYLCASSRDYREGSNQPQHFGDGTRLSIL.

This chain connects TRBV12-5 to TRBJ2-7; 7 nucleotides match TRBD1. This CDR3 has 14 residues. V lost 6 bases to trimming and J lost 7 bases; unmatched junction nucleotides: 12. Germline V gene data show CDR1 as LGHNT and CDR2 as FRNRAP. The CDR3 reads CASGRWTGLGEQYF. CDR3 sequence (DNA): TGTGCTAGTGGCCGATGGACAGGACTCGGTGAGCAGTACTTC.

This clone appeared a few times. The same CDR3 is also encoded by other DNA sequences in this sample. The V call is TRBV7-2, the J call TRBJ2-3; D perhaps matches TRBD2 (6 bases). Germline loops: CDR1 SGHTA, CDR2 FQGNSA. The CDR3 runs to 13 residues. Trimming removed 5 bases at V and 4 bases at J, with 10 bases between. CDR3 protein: CASSLPGADTQYF. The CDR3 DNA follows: TGTGCCAGCAGCCTGCCGGGGGCAGATACGCAGTATTTT.

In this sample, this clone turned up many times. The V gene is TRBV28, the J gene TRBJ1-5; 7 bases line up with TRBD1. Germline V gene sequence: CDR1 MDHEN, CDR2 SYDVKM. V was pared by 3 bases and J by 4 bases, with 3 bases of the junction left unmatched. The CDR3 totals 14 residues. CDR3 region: CASSFRDSNQPQHF. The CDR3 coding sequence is TGTGCCAGCAGTTTCAGGGACAGTAATCAGCCCCAGCATTTT. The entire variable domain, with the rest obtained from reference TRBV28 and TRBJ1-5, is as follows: DVKVTQSSRYLVKRTGEKVFLECVQDMDHENMFWYRQDPGLGLRLIYFSYDVKMKEKGDIPEGYSVSREKKERFSLILESASTNQTSMYLCASSFRDSNQPQHFGDGTRLSIL.

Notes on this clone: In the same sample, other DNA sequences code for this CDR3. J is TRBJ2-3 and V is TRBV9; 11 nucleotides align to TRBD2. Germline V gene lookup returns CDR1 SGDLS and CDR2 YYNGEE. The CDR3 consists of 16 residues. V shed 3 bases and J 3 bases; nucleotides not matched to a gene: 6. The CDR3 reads CASSALLAGDTDTQYF. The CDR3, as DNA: TGTGCCAGCAGCGCCTTACTAGCGGGGGATACAGATACGCAGTATTTT.

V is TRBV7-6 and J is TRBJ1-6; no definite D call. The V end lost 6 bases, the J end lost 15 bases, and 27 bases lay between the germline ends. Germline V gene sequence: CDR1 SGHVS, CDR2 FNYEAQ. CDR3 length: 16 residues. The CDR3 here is CASSQSPQQRRVLLHF. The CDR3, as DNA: TGTGCCAGCAGTCAAAGTCCCCAACAGCGGAGAGTCCTCCTCCACTTT. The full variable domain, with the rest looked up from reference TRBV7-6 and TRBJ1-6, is GAGVSQSPRYKVTKRGQDVALRCDPISGHVSLYWYRQALGQGPEFLTYFNYEAQQDKSGLPNDRFSAERPEGSISTLTIQRTEQRDSAMYRCASSQSPQQRRVLLHFGNGTRLTVT.

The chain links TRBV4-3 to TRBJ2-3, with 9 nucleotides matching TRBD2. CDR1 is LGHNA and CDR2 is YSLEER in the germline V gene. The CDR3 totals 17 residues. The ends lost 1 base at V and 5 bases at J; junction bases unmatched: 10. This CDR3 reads CASSQAPGAGGLDTQYF. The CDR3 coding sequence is TGCGCCAGCAGCCAAGCCCCCGGGGCGGGGGGGCTAGATACGCAGTATTTT.

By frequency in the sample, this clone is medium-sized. The CDR3 DNA reads TGTGCCAGCAGAAAGCAGGGTACTAGCACAGATACGCAGTATTTT. This sequence encodes CASRKQGTSTDTQYF. The V gene is TRBV2, the J gene TRBJ2-3, with a possible D match to TRBD1 (5 bases). CDR1 and CDR2 from the germline V gene are SNHLY and FYNNEI. With 6 bases removed from V and 0 bases from J, the gap between germline ends came to 13 bases. CDR3 length: 15 amino acids.

The CDR3 DNA reads as TGCGCCAGCAGCTGGGGGAAGAACACTGAAGCTTTCTTT. Encoded protein: CASSWGKNTEAFF. The gene calls are TRBV4-3 and TRBJ1-1; the D gene is possibly TRBD1 (5 bases). This CDR3 contains 13 residues. Germline V lookup: CDR1 LGHNA, CDR2 YSLEER. The V and J ends lost 5 bases and 1 base respectively, with 8 bases between them.

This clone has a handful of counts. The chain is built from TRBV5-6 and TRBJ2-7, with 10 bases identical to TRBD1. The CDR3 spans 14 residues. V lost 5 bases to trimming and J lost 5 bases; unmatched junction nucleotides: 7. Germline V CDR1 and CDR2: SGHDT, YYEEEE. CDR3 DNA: TGTGCCAGCAGGCCCCCGGGACAGGGGAACGAGCAGTACTTC. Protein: CASRPPGQGNEQYF.

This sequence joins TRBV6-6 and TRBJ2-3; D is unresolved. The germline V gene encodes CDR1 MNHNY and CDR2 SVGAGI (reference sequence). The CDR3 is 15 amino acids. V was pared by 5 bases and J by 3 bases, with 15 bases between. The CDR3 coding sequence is TGTGCCAGCAGTGACCCCAGGATTAGAACAGATACGCAGTATTTT. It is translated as CASSDPRIRTDTQYF.

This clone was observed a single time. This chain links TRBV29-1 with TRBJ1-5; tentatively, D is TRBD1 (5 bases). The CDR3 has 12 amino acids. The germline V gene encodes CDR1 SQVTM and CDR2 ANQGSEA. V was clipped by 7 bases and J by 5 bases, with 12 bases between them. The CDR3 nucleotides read TGCAGCGCCAGGCGGGGGGATCAGCCCCAGCATTTT. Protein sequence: CSARRGDQPQHF.

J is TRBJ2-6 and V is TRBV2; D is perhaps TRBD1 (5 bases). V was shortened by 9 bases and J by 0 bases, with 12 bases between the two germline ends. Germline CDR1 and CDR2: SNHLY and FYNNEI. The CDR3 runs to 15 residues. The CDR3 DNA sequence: TGTGCCAGAAACAGGAGAGCCTCTGGGGCCAACGTCCTGACTTTC. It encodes CARNRRASGANVLTF.

The CDR3 region is CASSVEGGRETQYF. DNA of the CDR3: TGTGCCAGCAGCGTTGAAGGGGGAAGAGAGACCCAGTACTTC. The chain couples TRBV9 to TRBJ2-5; the D gene is possibly TRBD1 (6 bases). Germline CDR1 SGDLS, CDR2 YYNGEE. V lost 2 bases and J lost 4, with 12 bases in between. The CDR3 has 14 residues.

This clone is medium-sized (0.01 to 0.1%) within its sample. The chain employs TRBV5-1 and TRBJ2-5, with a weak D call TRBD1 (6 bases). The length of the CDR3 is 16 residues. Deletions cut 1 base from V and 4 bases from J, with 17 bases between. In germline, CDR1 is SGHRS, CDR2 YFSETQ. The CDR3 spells CASSLSGSRGGETQYF. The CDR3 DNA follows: TGCGCCAGCAGCTTGTCGGGCAGCCGAGGGGGAGAGACCCAGTACTTC.